What follows are 24 T cell receptor beta chains derived from one specimen sequenced in a study of tumor-infiltrating lymphocytes in oesophageal squamous cell carcinoma. TCRdb fed the PCR reads into MiXCR, producing one record per CDR3 protein. The data show approximately 12,000 distinct CDR3 sequences, more than 55% seen once. What was sequenced was esophageal tumor tissue. The origin of the receptors is a male donor with esophageal squamous cell carcinoma.

This clonotype appeared a single time. The chain recombines TRBV7-4 with TRBJ2-1; the D call may be TRBD1 or TRBD2 (5 bases each). With the DNA end fitting TRBJ2-7 better, the J assignment may be wrong. Germline-derived CDR1 and CDR2 are SGHVT and SQSDAQ. The CDR3 spans 15 residues. For the CDR3, the DNA is TGTGCCAGCAGCCGCTCCGGGTCGGGGCTCGATACGCAGTACTTC. Protein product: CASSRSGSGLDTQYF.

This clonotype appeared a few times. The rearrangement joins TRBV7-3 to TRBJ2-2; D possibly corresponds to TRBD2 (6 bases). V was shortened by 2 bases and J by 0 bases, with 7 bases between the two germline ends. This CDR3 region has 15 residues. Germline values: CDR1 SGHTA, CDR2 FQGTGA. The CDR3: CASSLLAANTGELFF. CDR3 sequence (DNA): TGTGCCAGCAGCTTATTAGCGGCGAACACCGGGGAGCTGTTTTTT. Drawing the rest from reference TRBV7-3 and TRBJ2-2, the complete variable domain is GAGVSQTPSNKVTEKGKYVELRCDPISGHTALYWYRQSLGQGPEFLIYFQGTGAADDSGLPNDRFFAVRPEGSVSTLKIQRTERGDSAVYLCASSLLAANTGELFFGEGSRLTVL.

This clonotype appeared a single time. The chain recombines TRBV7-3 with TRBJ2-7, with 10 bases lining up with TRBD2. Germline CDR1 reads SGHTA; CDR2 reads FQGTGA. The CDR3 extends over 19 amino acids. The V segment lost 1 base and the J segment 1 base; nucleotides outside the gene matches: 13. DNA for the CDR3: TGTGCCAGCAGCTTAAACCAAGGACTAGCGGTCCCGCCGTCCTACGAGCAGTACTTC. Its protein is CASSLNQGLAVPPSYEQYF. Filled out from reference TRBV7-3 and TRBJ2-7, the complete variable domain reads GAGVSQTPSNKVTEKGKYVELRCDPISGHTALYWYRQSLGQGPEFLIYFQGTGAADDSGLPNDRFFAVRPEGSVSTLKIQRTERGDSAVYLCASSLNQGLAVPPSYEQYFGPGTRLTVT.

CDR3 protein: CASSLDRAYNEQFF. In nucleotides, the CDR3 is TGTGCCAGCAGTTTAGACAGGGCCTACAATGAGCAGTTCTTC. The gene calls are TRBV12-3 or TRBV12-4 and TRBJ2-1; weak D call: TRBD1 (6 bases). The CDR3 loop spans 14 amino acids. The V end was cut by 1 base, the J end by 2 bases, with 6 bases between.

The chain links TRBV7-9 to TRBJ2-7; D call uncertain. The J call is doubtful: the DNA matches TRBJ1-2 better. CDR1 and CDR2 from the germline V gene are SEHNR and FQNEAQ (reference sequence). This CDR3 has 14 residues. CDR3 region: CASRYTGRFYGYTF. The CDR3 DNA sequence: TGTGCCAGCAGGTATACCGGGAGATTCTATGGCTACACCTTC.

CDR3 DNA: TGTGCCAGCAGCCTTGGACAGACGAACACTGAAGCTTTCTTT. It codes for CASSLGQTNTEAFF. The V call is TRBV7-9, the J call TRBJ2-5; maybe TRBD1 (6 bases). The J call is in doubt because the DNA end fits TRBJ1-1 better. The germline CDR1 and CDR2 sequences are SEHNR and FQNEAQ (reference sequence). The CDR3 spans 14 residues.

This clonotype was counted a single time. V usage is TRBV6-6 and J usage is TRBJ2-5; D is unresolved. The J call is uncertain, as TRBJ2-1 better fits the DNA end. The CDR3 length is 15 residues. Per the germline V gene, CDR1 is MNHNY and CDR2 is SVGAGI (reference sequence). This CDR3 is CASSIDLSSYNEQFF. The CDR3 coding sequence is TGTGCCAGCTCTATCGACCTCAGCTCCTACAATGAGCAGTTCTTC.

The CDR3 loop reads CASSLIGLAGANEQFF. The CDR3 bases are TGTGCCAGCAGCTTAATCGGACTAGCGGGAGCCAATGAGCAGTTCTTC. The chain has TRBV7-3 and TRBJ2-1; TRBD2 matches 13 bases. V lost 1 base to trimming and J lost 6 bases; unmatched junction nucleotides: 3. This CDR3 is 16 amino acids long. Germline V gene data show CDR1 as SGHTA and CDR2 as FQGTGA.

This clonotype was counted at least ten times. This chain joins TRBV20-1 and TRBJ2-3, with TRBD2 matching over 8 bases. V gave up 3 bases and J gave up 1 base; unmatched junction bases: 0. Looked up from germline, CDR1 is DFQATT and CDR2 is SNEGSKA (reference sequence). The CDR3 runs to 13 residues. CDR3 region: CSARGLGTDTQYF. The CDR3 DNA follows: TGCAGTGCTAGGGGACTAGGCACAGATACGCAGTATTTT.

The genes are TRBV6-1 and TRBJ2-1; 7 bases fit TRBD2. The end of the DNA aligns better with TRBJ2-5, so the J call may be wrong. The CDR3 extends over 17 amino acids. Looked up from germline, CDR1 is MNHNS and CDR2 is SASEGT. This chain's CDR3 is CASSPGVVAGGQETQYF. DNA of the CDR3: TGTGCCAGCAGCCCCGGGGTGGTAGCGGGCGGCCAAGAGACCCAGTACTTC.

For the CDR3, the DNA is TGTGCCAGCAACTGGGAGGGGGCAACCCAGTACTTC. Residues: CASNWEGATQYF. The gene calls are TRBV12-3 or TRBV12-4 and TRBJ2-3, with D perhaps TRBD1 or TRBD2 (7 bases each). The J call may not be correct, given that the DNA end is closer to TRBJ2-5. The CDR3 extends over 12 amino acids.

The chain combines TRBV7-8 with TRBJ2-7; perhaps TRBD2 as D (7 bases). The DNA end lines up better with TRBJ2-5; the J call may be wrong. Looked up from germline, CDR1 is SGHVS and CDR2 is FQNEAQ. CDR3 length: 13 residues. The CDR3 loop reads CASGGGTKETQYF. The CDR3 DNA reads as TGTGCCAGCGGGGGGGGCACCAAAGAGACCCAGTACTTC.

The gene calls are TRBV12-3 or TRBV12-4 and TRBJ1-1; D unresolved. There are 11 residues in the CDR3. V was trimmed by 6 bases and J by 5 bases, leaving 7 bases between them. CDR3 bases: TGTGCCAGCAGCCGTAGGACTGAAGCTTTCTTT. It specifies CASSRRTEAFF.

In its sample, this clonotype was seen many times. The chain combines TRBV6-1 with TRBJ2-2, with 7 nucleotides matching TRBD1. Germline CDR1 and CDR2: MNHNS and SASEGT. The ends lost 6 bases at V and 3 bases at J; junction bases unmatched: 7. The CDR3 length is 15 residues. CDR3: CASRSGQVDTGELFF. The CDR3, as DNA: TGTGCCAGCAGGTCCGGACAGGTTGACACCGGGGAGCTGTTTTTT.

The genes are TRBV28 and TRBJ2-1, with 10 bases fitting TRBD2. The germline V gene encodes CDR1 MDHEN and CDR2 SYDVKM. This CDR3 has 15 residues. J lost 7 bases, V lost 7 bases, and 10 bases had no gene match. The DNA for the CDR3 is TGTGCCAGCAAGATTAGCGGGGGGTCTCGGAATGAGCAGTTCTTC. It encodes CASKISGGSRNEQFF.

This chain connects TRBV6-1 to TRBJ2-3; D ambiguous. The length of the CDR3 is 15 residues. The germline V and J ends were trimmed by 4 bases and 11 bases, with 22 bases remaining between them. The germline gives CDR1 MNHNS, CDR2 SASEGT. CDR3 sequence (DNA): TGTGCCAGCAGTGTAGAGCGATCAAGCTCCCACGAGCAGTATTTT. It encodes CASSVERSSSHEQYF.

This chain links TRBV6-2 or TRBV6-3 with TRBJ2-4, with D perhaps matching TRBD2 (6 bases). The CDR3 has 16 amino acids. V lost 0 bases and J 2 bases, leaving 11 bases between the germline ends. Germline CDR1 is MNHEY and CDR2 is SVGEGT. CDR3 region: CASSYSIAGPKNIQYF. CDR3 DNA: TGTGCCAGCAGTTACTCGATTGCGGGGCCCAAAAACATTCAGTACTTC.

V is TRBV7-2 and J is TRBJ2-5; D possibly corresponds to TRBD2 (6 bases). TRBJ2-7 explains the end of the DNA better; the J call may be wrong. Germline values: CDR1 SGHTA, CDR2 FQGNSA. The CDR3 is made up of 14 amino acids. As DNA, the CDR3 is TGTGCCAGCAGCTTATTTGCGGGAAACTACGAGCAGTACTTC. This gives the protein CASSLFAGNYEQYF.

V is TRBV7-2 and J is TRBJ2-3; 7 positions match TRBD2. Trimming removed 4 bases from V and 0 bases from J; junction bases left unmatched: 13. The CDR3 length is 18 residues. Germline CDR1 is SGHTA and CDR2 is FQGNSA. CDR3 nucleotide sequence: TGTGCCAGCAGCTCCCAAACCTTAAGCGGGGAAAGCACAGATACGCAGTATTTT. Translating it yields CASSSQTLSGESTDTQYF.

This clonotype occurred a few times. V and J are TRBV7-6 and TRBJ2-5; TRBD1 matches 7 bases. The J call is in doubt because the DNA end fits TRBJ2-1 better. Germline V gene sequence: CDR1 SGHVS, CDR2 FNYEAQ. This CDR3 is 13 amino acids long. CDR3 amino acids: CASSFDRDNEQFF. The DNA of the CDR3 is TGTGCCAGCAGCTTCGACAGGGACAATGAGCAGTTCTTC.

The sample holds a few counts of this clonotype. This chain connects TRBV7-2 to TRBJ2-1; 7 bases agree with TRBD2. Losses at the gene ends were 2 bases for V and 6 bases for J; bases not matched to a gene: 10. Germline V gene lookup returns CDR1 SGHTA and CDR2 FQGNSA. The CDR3 extends over 16 amino acids. CDR3 in DNA: TGTGCCAGCAGCTTACGAGGTGGTGGGAGGGGCAATGAGCAGTTCTTC. Its translation is CASSLRGGGRGNEQFF.

The chain has TRBV7-2 and TRBJ2-5; no clear D. In germline, CDR1 is SGHTA, CDR2 FQGNSA. The CDR3 is 13 residues long. Trimming took off 5 bases at V and 3 bases at J, with 10 bases between the two ends. The CDR3 reads CASSRSREETQYF. The CDR3 bases are TGTGCCAGCAGCCGGAGCCGGGAAGAGACCCAGTACTTC.

This clonotype has a handful of counts. One end of the junction is discordant with germline, which a read error may explain. The rearrangement joins TRBV7-6 to TRBJ2-5; TRBD2 agrees at 7 bases. CDR3 length equals 14 residues. Per germline, CDR1 SGHVS and CDR2 FNYEAQ. CDR3 coding DNA: TGTGCTAGCAGCGTCGGACTAGTAGAGGAGACCCAGTACTTC. This codes for CASSVGLVEETQYF.

The rearrangement joins TRBV12-3 or TRBV12-4 to TRBJ2-1, with 8 bases identical to TRBD1. CDR3 size: 15 residues. The ends lost 4 bases at V and 2 bases at J; junction bases unmatched: 4. The CDR3 sequence is CASSYGQGAYNEQFF. The CDR3, as DNA: TGTGCCAGCAGTTACGGACAGGGAGCCTACAATGAGCAGTTCTTC.